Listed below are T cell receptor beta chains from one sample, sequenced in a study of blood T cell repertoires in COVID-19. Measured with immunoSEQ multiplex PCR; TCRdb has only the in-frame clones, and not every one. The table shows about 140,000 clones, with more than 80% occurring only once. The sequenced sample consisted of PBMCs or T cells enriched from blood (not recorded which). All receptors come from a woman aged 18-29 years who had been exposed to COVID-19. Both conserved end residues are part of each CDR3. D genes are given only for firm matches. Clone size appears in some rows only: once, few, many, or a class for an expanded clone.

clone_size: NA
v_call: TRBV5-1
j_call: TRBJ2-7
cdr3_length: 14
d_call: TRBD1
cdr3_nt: TGCGCCAGCAGCCCTGGACAGGGTGGCTACGAGCAGTACTTC
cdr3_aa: CASSPGQGGYEQYF

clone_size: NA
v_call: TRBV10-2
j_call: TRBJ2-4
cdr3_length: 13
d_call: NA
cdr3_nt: TGCGCCAGCAGGGACATAGCCAAAAACATTCAGTACTTC
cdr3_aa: CASRDIAKNIQYF

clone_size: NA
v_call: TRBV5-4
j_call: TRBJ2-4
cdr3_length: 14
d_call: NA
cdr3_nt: TGTGCCAGCAGCTTGGGGTTTAGCGGTAACATTCAGTACTTC
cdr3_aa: CASSLGFSGNIQYF

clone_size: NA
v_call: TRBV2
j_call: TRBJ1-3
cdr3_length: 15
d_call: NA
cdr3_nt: TGTGCCAGCAGGTTACGGGAGAGCTCTGGAAACACCATATATTTT
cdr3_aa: CASRLRESSGNTIYF

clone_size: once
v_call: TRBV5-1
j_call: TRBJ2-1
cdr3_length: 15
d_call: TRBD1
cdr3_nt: TGCGCCAGCAGGGAAGGGACAGGGAGGAGCAATGAGCAGTTCTTC
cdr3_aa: CASREGTGRSNEQFF

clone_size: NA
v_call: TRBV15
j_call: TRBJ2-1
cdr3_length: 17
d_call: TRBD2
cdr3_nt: TGTGCCACCAGCAGAGATAGCGTGCTAGCGGGAGCCAATGAGCAGTTCTTC
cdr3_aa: CATSRDSVLAGANEQFF

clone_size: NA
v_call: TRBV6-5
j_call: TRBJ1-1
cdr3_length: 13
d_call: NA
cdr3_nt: TGTGCCAGCAGGCCGACTGTGAACACTGAAGCTTTCTTT
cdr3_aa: CASRPTVNTEAFF

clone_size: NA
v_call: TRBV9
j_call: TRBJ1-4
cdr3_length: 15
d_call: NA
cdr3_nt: TGTGCCAGCAGCGTAGCCGCAGGGAATCGTGAAAAACTGTTTTTT
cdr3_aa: CASSVAAGNREKLFF

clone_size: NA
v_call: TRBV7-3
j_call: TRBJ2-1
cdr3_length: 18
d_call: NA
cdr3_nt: TGTGCCAGCAGCCTTACTGGAGGGCCGGGACGCGGATACAATGAGCAGTTCTTC
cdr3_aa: CASSLTGGPGRGYNEQFF

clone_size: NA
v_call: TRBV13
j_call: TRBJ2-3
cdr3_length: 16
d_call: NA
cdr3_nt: TGTGCCAGCAGCTTTAACGGGTACGGTGGCACAGATACGCAGTATTTT
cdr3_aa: CASSFNGYGGTDTQYF

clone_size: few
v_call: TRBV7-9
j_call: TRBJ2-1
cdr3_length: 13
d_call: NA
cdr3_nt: TGTGCCAGCAGCCCCTCCGGGTTCAATGAGCAGTTCTTC
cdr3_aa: CASSPSGFNEQFF

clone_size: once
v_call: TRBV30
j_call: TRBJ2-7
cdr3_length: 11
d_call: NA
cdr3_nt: TGTGCCTGGAGTGTCGGGAACGAGCAGTACTTC
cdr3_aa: CAWSVGNEQYF

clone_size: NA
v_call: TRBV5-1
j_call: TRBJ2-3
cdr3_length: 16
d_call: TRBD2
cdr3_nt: TGCGCCAGCAGCTCCGGGACTAGCTTTCGGGCAGATACGCAGTATTTT
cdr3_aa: CASSSGTSFRADTQYF

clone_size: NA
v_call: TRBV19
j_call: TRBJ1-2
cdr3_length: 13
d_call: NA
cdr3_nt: TGTGCCAGCCACCGGGACACCCTCTATGGCTACACCTTC
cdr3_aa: CASHRDTLYGYTF

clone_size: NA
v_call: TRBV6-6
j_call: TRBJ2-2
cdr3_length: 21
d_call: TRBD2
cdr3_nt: TGTGCCAGCAGCAGATACCCCGGGACTAGCGGACACCCATCGAACACCGGGGAGCTGTTTTTT
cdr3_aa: CASSRYPGTSGHPSNTGELFF

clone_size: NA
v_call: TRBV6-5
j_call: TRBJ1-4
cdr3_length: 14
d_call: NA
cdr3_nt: TGTGCCAGCAGAGCAGGGGCCCTTAATGAAAAACTGTTTTTT
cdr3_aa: CASRAGALNEKLFF

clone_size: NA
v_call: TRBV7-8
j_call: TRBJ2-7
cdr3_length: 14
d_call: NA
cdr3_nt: TGTGCCAGCAGGTCTCAGGAACCCGGCCACGAGCAGTACTTC
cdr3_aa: CASRSQEPGHEQYF

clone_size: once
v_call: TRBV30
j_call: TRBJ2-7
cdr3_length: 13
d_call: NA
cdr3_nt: TGTGCCTGGAAAGGAGCGGAGCCTTACGAGCAGTACTTC
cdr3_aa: CAWKGAEPYEQYF

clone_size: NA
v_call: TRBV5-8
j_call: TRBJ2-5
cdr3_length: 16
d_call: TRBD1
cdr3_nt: TGTGCCAGCAGCTTGGCAGGGGGACAGGAAAAAGAGACCCAGTACTTC
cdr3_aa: CASSLAGGQEKETQYF

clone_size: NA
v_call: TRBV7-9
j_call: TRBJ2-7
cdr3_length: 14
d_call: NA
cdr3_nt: TGTGCCAGCAGCTCCCCGCGGGAAGGTTACGAGCAGTACTTC
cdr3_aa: CASSSPREGYEQYF

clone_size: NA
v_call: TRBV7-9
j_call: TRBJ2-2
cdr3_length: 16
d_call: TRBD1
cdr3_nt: TGTGCCAGCAGGACAAACGACAGGGGAAAGACCGGGGAGCTGTTTTTT
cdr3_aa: CASRTNDRGKTGELFF

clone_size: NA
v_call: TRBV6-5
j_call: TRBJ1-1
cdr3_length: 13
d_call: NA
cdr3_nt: TGTGCCAGCAGTTACGCGGGGAACACTGAAGCTTTCTTT
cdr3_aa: CASSYAGNTEAFF

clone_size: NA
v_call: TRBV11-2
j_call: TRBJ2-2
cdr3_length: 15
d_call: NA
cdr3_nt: TGTGCCAGCACCTTCAATCTAGGGGGTGACGGGGAGCTGTTTTTT
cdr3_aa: CASTFNLGGDGELFF

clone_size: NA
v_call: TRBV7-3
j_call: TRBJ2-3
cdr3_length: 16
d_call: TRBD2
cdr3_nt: TGTGCCAGCAGTTTAGCGGGAGGGCGGATCCGTGATACGCAGTATTTT
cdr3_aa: CASSLAGGRIRDTQYF

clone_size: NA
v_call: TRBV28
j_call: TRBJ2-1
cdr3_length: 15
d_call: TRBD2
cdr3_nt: TGTGCCAGCAGGCTCCCGGGACTAGCTAACAATGAGCAGTTCTTC
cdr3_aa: CASRLPGLANNEQFF

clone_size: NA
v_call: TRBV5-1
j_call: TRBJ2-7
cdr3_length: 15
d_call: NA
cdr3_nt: TGCGCCAGCAGCTTGGAGGAGGGCCCCAACTACGAGCAGTACTTC
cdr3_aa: CASSLEEGPNYEQYF

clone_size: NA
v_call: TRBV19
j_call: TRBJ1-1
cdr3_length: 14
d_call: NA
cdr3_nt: TGTGCCAGTAGTAATAGGGGATTAGGCACTGAAGCTTTCTTT
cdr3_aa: CASSNRGLGTEAFF

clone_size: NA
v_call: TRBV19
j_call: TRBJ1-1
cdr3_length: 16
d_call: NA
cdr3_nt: TGTGCCAGTAGTATAGACCGTGGGACATTAAACACTGAAGCTTTCTTT
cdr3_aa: CASSIDRGTLNTEAFF

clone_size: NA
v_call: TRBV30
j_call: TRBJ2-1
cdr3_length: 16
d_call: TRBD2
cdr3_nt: TGTGCCTGGAGTCCTCCCGGGACTAGCTCCTACAATGAGCAGTTCTTC
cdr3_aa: CAWSPPGTSSYNEQFF